This T cell receptor (beta chain) is drawn from a study of metastatic and nonmetastatic thyroid tumors. Overall study context: Samples came from malignant and benign thyroid patients, and repertoires were compared across blood and tumor or nodule tissue.

TCRdb re-analyzed the PCR reads using MiXCR. The sample lists about 16,000 clones, about 31% seen once, with less than 9.5% in the top ten. There were no patients who had received any treatment before thyroid surgery. The germline V gene encodes CDR1 DFQATT and CDR2 SNEGSKA (reference sequence). The CDR3 extends over 12 amino acids. V was clipped by 0 bases and J by 9 bases; unmatched bases: 1. This clone was counted between two and nine times. The receptor comes from a female donor with papillary thyroid cancer or a benign thyroid nodule (not recorded which). Some clones in this sample may be carry-over from other donors' samples. Sequencing was carried out using tumor tissue. V gene TRBV20-1 combines with J gene TRBJ2-1; 8 bases are a match to TRBD1. The CDR3 DNA reads as TGCAGTGCTAGAGATCAGGGGGCTGAGCAGTTCTTC. Protein product: CSARDQGAEQFF.